A single sample is the source of the 21 T cell receptor beta chains below, sequenced in a study of blood T cell repertoires in COVID-19 (dated by TCRdb to 2020 to 2022). Libraries were prepared through the immunoSEQ multiplex PCR assay. Held by TCRdb, this immuneACCESS table contains in-frame sequences only and omits some clones. Under half of the omission traces to an unresolved V gene where checked; the cause of the rest is unknown. The sample table shows a few hundred thousand clones, and 88% are seen once. The ten largest clones add up to around 2% of the sample. The sequenced sample was PBMCs or T cells enriched from blood (not recorded which). The receptors were sampled from a woman aged 55-69 years in a cohort exposed to, infected with or recovered from COVID-19 (not recorded which).

The chain combines TRBV5-1 with TRBJ2-7, with 7 bases matching TRBD1. Germline V CDR1 and CDR2: SGHRS, YFSETQ. CDR3 length: 15 amino acids. After removal of 5 bases from V and 0 bases from J, the junction contained 8 bases not matched to a gene. CDR3 nucleotide sequence: TGCGCCAGCAGTCCCCGGACAGGCGGCTCCTACGAGCAGTACTTC. Its translation: CASSPRTGGSYEQYF. The full variable domain, with the rest looked up from reference TRBV5-1 and TRBJ2-7, is KAGVTQTPRYLIKTRGQQVTLSCSPISGHRSVSWYQQTPGQGLQFLFEYFSETQRNKGNFPGRFSGRQFSNSRSEMNVSTLELGDSALYLCASSPRTGGSYEQYFGPGTRLTVT.

The rearrangement links TRBV6-5 to TRBJ2-3; D possibly corresponds to TRBD1 (5 bases). Germline assignment: CDR1 MNHEY and CDR2 SVGAGI. The CDR3 covers 11 residues. Trimming shortened V by 10 bases and J by 8 bases, and 13 bases separated the two germline ends. The CDR3: CATQAAATQYF. The DNA of the CDR3 is TGTGCCACACAGGCGGCTGCTACGCAGTATTTT.

The V call is TRBV27, the J call TRBJ2-5, with 11 bases matching TRBD1. Trimming removed 5 bases from V and 9 bases from J; junction bases left unmatched: 14. This CDR3 has 16 amino acids. Germline values: CDR1 MNHEY, CDR2 SMNVEV (reference sequence). The CDR3 DNA follows: TGTGCCAGCAGTCTTTTACCGGGACAGGGGGTCGGGGCCCAGTACTTC. It codes for CASSLLPGQGVGAQYF.

The J gene is TRBJ2-7, the V gene TRBV18, with D maybe TRBD1 (6 bases). CDR1 is KGHSH and CDR2 is LQKENI in the germline V gene. V lost 3 bases and J lost 7, with 13 bases in between. CDR3 size: 13 residues. The CDR3 DNA is TGTGCCAGCTCACCGGGGACAACGGGAGAGCAGTACTTC. Amino acid sequence: CASSPGTTGEQYF.

The CDR3 bases are TGTGCCAGTAGTTGGTCTAGCGGGAGAAGGGAGACCCAGTACTTC. Amino acid sequence: CASSWSSGRRETQYF. The chain carries TRBV19 and TRBJ2-5; 10 bases are shared with TRBD2. The CDR3 runs to 15 residues. With 5 bases clipped from V and 5 bases from J, the junction kept 8 bases outside the gene matches. Germline-derived CDR1 and CDR2 are LNHDA and SQIVND (reference sequence).

V and J are TRBV6-5 and TRBJ2-7, with 7 bases aligning to TRBD1. Germline loops: CDR1 MNHEY, CDR2 SVGAGI. The ends lost 9 bases at V and 5 bases at J; junction bases unmatched: 13. The CDR3 has 14 amino acids. The CDR3: CASTQGWSTDEQYF. The CDR3 DNA follows: TGTGCCAGTACACAGGGGTGGAGTACCGACGAGCAGTACTTC.

A single count supports this clone. J is TRBJ1-5 and V is TRBV2; TRBD1 aligns across 10 bases. With 6 bases clipped from V and 0 bases from J, the junction kept 2 bases outside the gene matches. The CDR3 runs 15 residues. Germline CDR1 SNHLY, CDR2 FYNNEI. The CDR3 protein is CASRGQGLSNQPQHF. The CDR3 DNA is TGTGCCAGCAGGGGACAGGGGCTTAGCAATCAGCCCCAGCATTTT.

This chain connects TRBV19 to TRBJ1-1; possible D gene TRBD1, 6 bases. The germline V gene has CDR1 LNHDA and CDR2 SQIVND (reference sequence). V lost 4 bases and J 10 bases, leaving 13 bases between the germline ends. The length of the CDR3 is 12 residues. Written as DNA, the CDR3 is TGTGCCAGTAGTAATCAGGGGAAGGGAGCTTTCTTT. This translates into CASSNQGKGAFF.

The V gene is TRBV7-9, the J gene TRBJ1-2, with D possibly being TRBD1 (6 bases). The length of the CDR3 is 15 residues. Trimming pared 2 bases from V and 2 bases from J, leaving 12 bases between. From germline, CDR1 is SEHNR and CDR2 FQNEAQ (reference sequence). CDR3 protein: CASSLPGTPNYGYTF. DNA of the CDR3: TGTGCCAGCAGCTTACCCGGGACACCCAACTATGGCTACACCTTC.

This clone was found a few times. V usage is TRBV27 and J usage is TRBJ2-1; 10 positions agree with TRBD2. V dropped 7 bases and J dropped 3; count of bases not matched to a gene: 6. The CDR3 extends over 15 amino acids. Germline CDR1 MNHEY, CDR2 SMNVEV (reference sequence). The CDR3 here is CASKVEREGYNEQFF. In DNA, the CDR3 is TGTGCCAGCAAAGTCGAGCGGGAGGGCTACAATGAGCAGTTCTTC.

V gene TRBV18 combines with J gene TRBJ2-3; possible D gene TRBD1, 6 bases. Germline lookup yields CDR1 KGHSH and CDR2 LQKENI. Trimming shortened V by 2 bases and J by 0 bases, and 12 bases separated the two germline ends. The CDR3 sequence is 16 residues long. The CDR3 loop reads CASSPSGVHSTDTQYF. In nucleotides, the CDR3 is TGTGCCAGCTCACCATCAGGGGTTCACAGCACAGATACGCAGTATTTT.

The V call is TRBV27, the J call TRBJ1-3, with TRBD1 as a possible D gene (5 bases). V was trimmed by 2 bases and J by 2 bases, leaving 10 bases between them. The germline V gene has CDR1 MNHEY and CDR2 SMNVEV (reference sequence). The CDR3 has 15 amino acids. CDR3 region: CASSLGGVAGNTIYF. The CDR3 DNA reads TGTGCCAGCAGTTTAGGGGGGGTTGCTGGAAACACCATATATTTT.

This clone was recorded a few times. The chain carries TRBV5-1 and TRBJ2-2; 8 bases map to TRBD1. The trim removed 4 bases at V and 1 base at J, leaving 15 bases unmatched. The CDR3 extends over 19 amino acids. Germline assignment: CDR1 SGHRS and CDR2 YFSETQ. The CDR3: CASSLLPPDRGGNTGELFF. CDR3 in DNA: TGCGCCAGCAGCCTTCTTCCTCCCGACAGGGGAGGGAACACCGGGGAGCTGTTTTTT.

This sequence joins TRBV6-5 and TRBJ2-7; 7 bases agree with TRBD2. The CDR3 runs 13 residues. The germline CDR1 and CDR2 sequences are MNHEY and SVGAGI. V lost 6 bases and J lost 1; bases outside the gene matches: 3. CDR3 sequence reads: CASRRDYSYEQYF. The DNA of the CDR3 is TGTGCCAGCAGGCGGGACTATTCCTACGAGCAGTACTTC.

The chain links TRBV30 to TRBJ1-5, with a weak D call TRBD1 (6 bases). There are 15 residues in the CDR3. Trimming took off 2 bases at V and 4 bases at J, with 15 bases between the two ends. Germline assignment: CDR1 GTSNPN and CDR2 SVGIG (reference sequence). The CDR3 region has the DNA TGTGCCTGGAGTCTCGCAGGGGCACGGAATCAGCCCCAGCATTTT. The encoded protein is CAWSLAGARNQPQHF.

The chain combines TRBV3-1 (or the pseudogene TRBV3-2) with TRBJ2-7, with a possible D match to TRBD2 (6 bases). The V end lost 2 bases, the J end lost 5 bases, and 16 bases lay between the germline ends. CDR1 and CDR2 (germline): LGHDT, YNNKEL (reference sequence). CDR3 length: 15 amino acids. The CDR3 loop is CASSQRREIRNEQYF. CDR3 sequence (DNA): TGTGCCAGCAGCCAACGGCGGGAAATCCGGAACGAGCAGTACTTC.

The chain combines TRBV5-1 with TRBJ1-3, with 7 bases aligning to TRBD1. CDR1 and CDR2 from the germline V gene are SGHRS and YFSETQ. The CDR3 length is 15 residues. With 2 bases clipped from V and 2 bases from J, the junction kept 4 bases outside the gene matches. The CDR3 DNA reads as TGCGCCAGCAGCTTAACAGGGGTCCCTGGAAACACCATATATTTT. It is translated as CASSLTGVPGNTIYF. Complete variable domain (other parts from reference TRBV5-1 and TRBJ1-3): KAGVTQTPRYLIKTRGQQVTLSCSPISGHRSVSWYQQTPGQGLQFLFEYFSETQRNKGNFPGRFSGRQFSNSRSEMNVSTLELGDSALYLCASSLTGVPGNTIYFGEGSWLTVV.

The chain has TRBV19 and TRBJ1-5; D unresolved. V was clipped by 2 bases and J by 7 bases, with 12 bases between them. This CDR3 region has 14 residues. Germline loops: CDR1 LNHDA, CDR2 SQIVND (reference sequence). CDR3 amino acids: CASSITGSRQPQHF. The CDR3 nucleotides read TGTGCCAGTAGTATAACCGGGTCACGGCAGCCCCAGCATTTT. Full variable domain (remainder filled in from reference TRBV19 and TRBJ1-5): DGGITQSPKYLFRKEGQNVTLSCEQNLNHDAMYWYRQDPGQGLRLIYYSQIVNDFQKGDIAEGYSVSREKKESFPLTVTSAQKNPTAFYLCASSITGSRQPQHFGDGTRLSIL.

The genes are TRBV5-8 and TRBJ1-2; tentatively, D is TRBD1 (5 bases). The germline V gene encodes CDR1 SGHTS and CDR2 YDEGEE. The CDR3 covers 13 residues. V was cut by 4 bases and J by 4 bases, with 11 bases left in between. The DNA for the CDR3 is TGTGCCAGCAGCCCCGATCAGGGCTATGGCTACACCTTC. Translation gives CASSPDQGYGYTF.

As DNA, the CDR3 is TGTGCCAGCAGCCCTCGGGACAGGGGAATGAACACTGAAGCTTTCTTT. Residues: CASSPRDRGMNTEAFF. V and J are TRBV3-1 (or the pseudogene TRBV3-2) and TRBJ1-1, with 10 bases identical to TRBD1. The CDR3 has 16 amino acids. Germline V gene lookup returns CDR1 LGHDT and CDR2 YNNKEL (reference sequence). The V and J ends lost 4 bases and 0 bases, in that order; junction bases with no gene match: 5.

The chain is built from TRBV5-4 and TRBJ2-2; no reliable D call. The CDR3 sequence is 15 residues long. Germline-derived CDR1 and CDR2 are SGHNT and YYREEE (reference sequence). V lost 3 bases and J 5 bases, leaving 14 bases between the germline ends. The CDR3 DNA reads TGTGCCAGCAGCTCCCCTGGGCGTGTGACCGGGGAGCTGTTTTTT. Residues: CASSSPGRVTGELFF.